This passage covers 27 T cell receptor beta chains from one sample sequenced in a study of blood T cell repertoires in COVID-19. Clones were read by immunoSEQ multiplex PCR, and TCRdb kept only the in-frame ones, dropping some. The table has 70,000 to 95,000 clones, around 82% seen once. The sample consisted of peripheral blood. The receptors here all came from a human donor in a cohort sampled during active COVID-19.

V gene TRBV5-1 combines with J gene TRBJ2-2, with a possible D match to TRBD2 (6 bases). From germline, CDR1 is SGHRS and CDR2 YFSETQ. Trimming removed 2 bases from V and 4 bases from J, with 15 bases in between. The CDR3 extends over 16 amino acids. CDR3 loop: CASSFSAGLGTGELFF. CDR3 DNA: TGCGCCAGCAGCTTCTCCGCGGGGTTAGGCACCGGGGAGCTGTTTTTT. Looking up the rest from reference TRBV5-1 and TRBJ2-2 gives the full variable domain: KAGVTQTPRYLIKTRGQQVTLSCSPISGHRSVSWYQQTPGQGLQFLFEYFSETQRNKGNFPGRFSGRQFSNSRSEMNVSTLELGDSALYLCASSFSAGLGTGELFFGEGSRLTVL.

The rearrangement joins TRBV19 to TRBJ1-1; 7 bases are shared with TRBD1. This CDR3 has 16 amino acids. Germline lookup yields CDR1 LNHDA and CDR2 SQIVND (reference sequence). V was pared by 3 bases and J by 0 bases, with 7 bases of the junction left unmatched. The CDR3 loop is CASSILGTVMNTEAFF. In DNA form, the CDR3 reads TGTGCCAGTAGTATCCTAGGGACAGTAATGAACACTGAAGCTTTCTTT. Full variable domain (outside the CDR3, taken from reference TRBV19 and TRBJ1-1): DGGITQSPKYLFRKEGQNVTLSCEQNLNHDAMYWYRQDPGQGLRLIYYSQIVNDFQKGDIAEGYSVSREKKESFPLTVTSAQKNPTAFYLCASSILGTVMNTEAFFGQGTRLTVV.

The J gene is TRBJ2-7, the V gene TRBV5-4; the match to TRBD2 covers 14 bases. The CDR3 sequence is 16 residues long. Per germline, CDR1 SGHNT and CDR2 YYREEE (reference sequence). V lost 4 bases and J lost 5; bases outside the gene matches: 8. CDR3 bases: TGTGCCAGCAGCCACGGACTAGCGGGGGGCACCCACGAGCAGTACTTC. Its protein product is CASSHGLAGGTHEQYF.

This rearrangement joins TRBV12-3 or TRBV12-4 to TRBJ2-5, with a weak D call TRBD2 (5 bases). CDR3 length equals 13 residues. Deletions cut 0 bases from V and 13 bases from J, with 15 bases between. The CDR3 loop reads CASSLAIGGLLYF. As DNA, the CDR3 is TGTGCCAGCAGTTTAGCGATTGGCGGACTCCTGTACTTC.

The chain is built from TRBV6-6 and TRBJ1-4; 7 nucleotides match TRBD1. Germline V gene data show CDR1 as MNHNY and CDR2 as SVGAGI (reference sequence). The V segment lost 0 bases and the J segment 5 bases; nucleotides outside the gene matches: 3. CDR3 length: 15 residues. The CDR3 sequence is CASSYSGQENEKLFF. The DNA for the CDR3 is TGTGCCAGCAGTTACTCCGGACAGGAGAATGAAAAACTGTTTTTT.

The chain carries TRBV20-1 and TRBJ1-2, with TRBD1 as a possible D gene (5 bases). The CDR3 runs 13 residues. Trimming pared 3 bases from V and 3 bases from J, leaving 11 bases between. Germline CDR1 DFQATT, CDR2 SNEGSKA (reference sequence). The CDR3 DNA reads TGCAGTGCTAGTTCGGCGACAGACTATGGCTACACCTTC. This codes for CSASSATDYGYTF.

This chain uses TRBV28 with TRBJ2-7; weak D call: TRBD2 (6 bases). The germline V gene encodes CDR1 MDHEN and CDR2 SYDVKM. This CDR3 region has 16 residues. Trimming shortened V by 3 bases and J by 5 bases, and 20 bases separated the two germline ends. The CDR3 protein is CASSLMWGGRSHEQYF. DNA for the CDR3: TGTGCCAGCAGTTTGATGTGGGGTGGGAGGTCTCACGAGCAGTACTTC.

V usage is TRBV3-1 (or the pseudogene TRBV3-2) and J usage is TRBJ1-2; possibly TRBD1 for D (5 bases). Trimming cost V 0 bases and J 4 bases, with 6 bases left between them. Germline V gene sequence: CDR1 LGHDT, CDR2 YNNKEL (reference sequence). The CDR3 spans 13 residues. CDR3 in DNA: TGTGCCAGCAGCCAAGAAGGGGCCTATGGCTACACCTTC. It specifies CASSQEGAYGYTF.

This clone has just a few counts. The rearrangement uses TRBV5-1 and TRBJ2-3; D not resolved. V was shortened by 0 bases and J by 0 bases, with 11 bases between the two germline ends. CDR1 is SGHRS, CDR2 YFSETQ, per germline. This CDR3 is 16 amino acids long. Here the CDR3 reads CASSLAVQTSTDTQYF. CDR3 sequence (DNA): TGCGCCAGCAGCTTGGCAGTCCAAACAAGCACAGATACGCAGTATTTT.

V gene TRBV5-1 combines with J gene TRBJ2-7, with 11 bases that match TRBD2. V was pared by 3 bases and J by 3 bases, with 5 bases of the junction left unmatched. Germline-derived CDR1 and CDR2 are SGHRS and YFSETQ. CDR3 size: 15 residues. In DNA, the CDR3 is TGCGCCAGCAGCTCTTCTAGCGGGGGGTTCTACGAGCAGTACTTC. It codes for CASSSSSGGFYEQYF.

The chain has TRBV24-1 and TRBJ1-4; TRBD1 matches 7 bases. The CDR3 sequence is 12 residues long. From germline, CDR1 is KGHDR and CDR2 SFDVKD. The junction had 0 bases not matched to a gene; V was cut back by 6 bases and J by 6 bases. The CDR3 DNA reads TGTGCCACCAGTACAGGGGATGAAAAACTGTTTTTT. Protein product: CATSTGDEKLFF.

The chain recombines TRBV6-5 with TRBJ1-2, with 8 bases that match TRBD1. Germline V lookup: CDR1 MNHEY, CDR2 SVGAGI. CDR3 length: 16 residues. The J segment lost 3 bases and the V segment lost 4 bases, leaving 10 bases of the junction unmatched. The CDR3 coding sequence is TGTGCCAGCAGTTCCTACAGGGGGGAGGTTGACTATGGCTACACCTTC. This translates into CASSSYRGEVDYGYTF.

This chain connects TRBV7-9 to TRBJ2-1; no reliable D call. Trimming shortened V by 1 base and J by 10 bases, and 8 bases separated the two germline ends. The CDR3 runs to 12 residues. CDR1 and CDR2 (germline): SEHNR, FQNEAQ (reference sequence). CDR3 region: CASSLDWREQFF. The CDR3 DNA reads TGTGCCAGCAGCTTAGACTGGCGGGAGCAGTTCTTC.

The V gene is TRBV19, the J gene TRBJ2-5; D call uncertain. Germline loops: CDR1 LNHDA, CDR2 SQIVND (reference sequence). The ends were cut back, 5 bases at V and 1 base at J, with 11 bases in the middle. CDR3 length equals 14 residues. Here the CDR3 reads CASSSRSGQETQYF. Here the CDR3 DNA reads TGTGCCAGTAGTTCGAGATCAGGCCAAGAGACCCAGTACTTC.

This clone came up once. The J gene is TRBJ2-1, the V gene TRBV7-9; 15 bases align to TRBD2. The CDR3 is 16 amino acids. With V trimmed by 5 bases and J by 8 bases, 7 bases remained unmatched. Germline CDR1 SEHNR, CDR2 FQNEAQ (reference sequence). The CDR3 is CASSLGTSGGIDEQFF. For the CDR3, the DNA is TGTGCCAGCAGCCTCGGGACTAGCGGGGGGATAGATGAGCAGTTCTTC.

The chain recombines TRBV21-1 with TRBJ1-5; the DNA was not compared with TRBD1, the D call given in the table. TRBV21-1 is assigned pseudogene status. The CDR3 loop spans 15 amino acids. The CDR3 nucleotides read TGTGCCAGCAGCAGACCCAGGACAGAGGATCAGCCCCAGCATTTT. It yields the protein CASSRPRTEDQPQHF.

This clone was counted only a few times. CDR3 sequence reads: CASSIGGAAYEQYF. The DNA for the CDR3 is TGTGCCAGTAGTATAGGCGGGGCCGCCTACGAGCAGTACTTC. The chain combines TRBV19 with TRBJ2-7; TRBD2 is a possible D gene (6 bases). This CDR3 region has 14 residues. V shed 1 base and J shed 2 bases, with 9 bases lying between them. The V gene's germline CDR1 is LNHDA and CDR2 SQIVND (reference sequence).

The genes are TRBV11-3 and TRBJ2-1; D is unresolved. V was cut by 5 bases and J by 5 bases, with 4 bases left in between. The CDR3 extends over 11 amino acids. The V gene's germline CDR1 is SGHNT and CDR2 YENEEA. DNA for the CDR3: TGTGCCAGCAGCCCAGACAATGAGCAGTTCTTC. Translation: CASSPDNEQFF.

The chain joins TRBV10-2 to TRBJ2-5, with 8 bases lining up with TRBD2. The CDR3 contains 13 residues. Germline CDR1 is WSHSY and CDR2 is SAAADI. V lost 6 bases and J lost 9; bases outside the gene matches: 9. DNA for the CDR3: TGCGCCAGCAGGGGAGCGGGGGCGCTACCCCAGTACTTC. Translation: CASRGAGALPQYF.

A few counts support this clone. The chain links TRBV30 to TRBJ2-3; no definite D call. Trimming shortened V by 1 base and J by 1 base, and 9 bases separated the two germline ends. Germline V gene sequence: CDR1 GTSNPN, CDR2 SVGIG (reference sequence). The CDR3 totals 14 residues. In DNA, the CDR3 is TGTGCCTGGAGTGGAGGATCTGGCACAGATACGCAGTATTTT. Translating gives CAWSGGSGTDTQYF. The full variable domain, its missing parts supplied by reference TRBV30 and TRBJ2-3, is SQTIHQWPATLVQPVGSPLSLECTVEGTSNPNLYWYRQAAGRGLQLLFYSVGIGQISSEVPQNLSASRPQDRQFILSSKKLLLSDSGFYLCAWSGGSGTDTQYFGPGTRLTVL.

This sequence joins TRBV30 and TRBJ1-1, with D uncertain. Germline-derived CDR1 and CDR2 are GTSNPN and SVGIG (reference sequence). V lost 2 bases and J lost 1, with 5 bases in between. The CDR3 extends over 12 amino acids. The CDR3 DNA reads TGTGCCTGGAGTCCCCGGAACACTGAAGCTTTCTTT. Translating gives CAWSPRNTEAFF.

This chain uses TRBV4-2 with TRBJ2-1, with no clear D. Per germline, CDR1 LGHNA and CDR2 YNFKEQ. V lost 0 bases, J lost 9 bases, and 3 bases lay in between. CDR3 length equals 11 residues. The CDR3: CASSQESEQFF. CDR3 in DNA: TGTGCCAGCAGCCAAGAGAGTGAGCAGTTCTTC.

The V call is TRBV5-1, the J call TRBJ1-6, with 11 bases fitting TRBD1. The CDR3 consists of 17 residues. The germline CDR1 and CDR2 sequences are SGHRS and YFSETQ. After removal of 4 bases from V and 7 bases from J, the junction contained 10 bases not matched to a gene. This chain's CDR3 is CASSARSGTGGNSPLHF. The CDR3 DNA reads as TGCGCCAGCAGCGCCCGTTCTGGGACAGGGGGAAATTCACCCCTCCACTTT. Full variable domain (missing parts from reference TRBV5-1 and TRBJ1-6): KAGVTQTPRYLIKTRGQQVTLSCSPISGHRSVSWYQQTPGQGLQFLFEYFSETQRNKGNFPGRFSGRQFSNSRSEMNVSTLELGDSALYLCASSARSGTGGNSPLHFGNGTRLTVT.

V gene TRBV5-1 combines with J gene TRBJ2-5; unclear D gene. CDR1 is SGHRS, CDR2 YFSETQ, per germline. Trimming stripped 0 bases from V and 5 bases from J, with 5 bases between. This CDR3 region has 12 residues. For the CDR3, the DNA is TGCGCCAGCAGCTTGGACCGGGAGACCCAGTACTTC. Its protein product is CASSLDRETQYF.

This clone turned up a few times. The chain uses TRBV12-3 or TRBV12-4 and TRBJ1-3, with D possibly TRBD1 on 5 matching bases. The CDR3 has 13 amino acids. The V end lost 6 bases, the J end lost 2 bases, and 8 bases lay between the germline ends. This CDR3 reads CASSQGAGNTIYF. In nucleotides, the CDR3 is TGTGCCAGCAGCCAGGGCGCTGGAAACACCATATATTTT.

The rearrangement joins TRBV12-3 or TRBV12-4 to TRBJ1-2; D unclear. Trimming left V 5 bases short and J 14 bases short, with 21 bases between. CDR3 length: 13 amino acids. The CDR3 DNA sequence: TGTGCCAGCAGTCTTGACTTACCTATGGCTAGGACCTTC. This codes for CASSLDLPMARTF.

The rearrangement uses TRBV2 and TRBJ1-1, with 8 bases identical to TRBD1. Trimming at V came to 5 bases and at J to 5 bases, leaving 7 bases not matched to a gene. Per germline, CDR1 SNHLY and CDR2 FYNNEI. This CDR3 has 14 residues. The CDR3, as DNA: TGTGCCAGCAGTCAACAGGGGGGAGTTACTGAAGCTTTCTTT. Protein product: CASSQQGGVTEAFF.